This TCR beta chain emerged from a study of T cell repertoires in ileal Crohn's disease. In the study overall: Biopsies of the neoterminal ileum at postoperative colonoscopy form M6 samples.

In regard to this clone: Its antigen is as yet unknown.

Clones were sequenced by immunoSEQ multiplex PCR, and TCRdb holds only the in-frame ones, with some missing. Among about 15,000 clones listed, 78% were seen once. Specified time point: neoterminal ileum biopsy at postoperative endoscopy, about 6 months after surgery. Findings and limits, study-wide: Clonal expansions were more frequent in active smokers than non-smokers at surgery.

Germline CDR1 MNHNS, CDR2 SASEGT. Trimming left V 5 bases short and J 6 bases short, with 16 bases between. The CDR3 sequence is 15 residues long. The sequencing sample was made of ileal tissue. This sequence joins TRBV6-1 and TRBJ2-2, with TRBD1 as a possible D gene (5 bases). This clonotype was obtained from an adult with Crohn's disease. CDR3 DNA: TGTGCCAGCAGTTCAGGGCGAGCGTCTGCCGGGGAGCTGTTTTTT. It yields the protein CASSSGRASAGELFF.